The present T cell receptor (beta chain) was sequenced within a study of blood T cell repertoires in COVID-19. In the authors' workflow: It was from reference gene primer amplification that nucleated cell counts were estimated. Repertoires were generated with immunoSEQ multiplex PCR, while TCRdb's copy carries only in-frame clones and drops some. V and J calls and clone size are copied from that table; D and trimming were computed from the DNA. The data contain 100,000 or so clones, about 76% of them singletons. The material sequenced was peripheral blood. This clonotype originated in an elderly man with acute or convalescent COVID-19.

The CDR3 coding sequence is TGTGCCTTAAAGCGGGAGGGGAGCTACGAGCAGTACTTC. This gives the protein CALKREGSYEQYF. This rearrangement joins TRBV30 to TRBJ2-7, with 10 bases fitting TRBD2. Germline CDR1 and CDR2: GTSNPN and SVGIG (reference sequence). V was clipped by 7 bases and J by 3 bases; unmatched bases: 6. This CDR3 has 13 amino acids.